This is a list of T cell receptor beta chains from one sample in a study of CD8 T cells in ankylosing spondylitis. TCRdb recomputed calls from the 5' RACE reads with MiXCR, one row per CDR3 protein. Altogether 150,000 to 200,000 distinct CDR3 sequences are present, 15% to 20% being singletons, with the ten largest covering around 4.1%. The sequenced sample consisted of blood, either unsorted or a sorted T cell fraction (not recorded which). All receptors come from a male donor aged 5-29 years with ankylosing spondylitis or in good health (not recorded which). Each CDR3 is given with its conserved first and last residue. A D gene is named only where the DNA matches it firmly. Size is stated for part of the rows, as once, few or many counts, or as a class when the clone is expanded.

clone size: many; V gene: TRBV19; D gene: TRBD1; J gene: TRBJ1-5; CDR3 protein: CASSITSVGTGGQPQHF; CDR3 DNA: TGTGCCAGTAGTATAACTTCGGTCGGGACAGGGGGCCAGCCCCAGCATTTT
clone size: many; V gene: TRBV7-6; D gene: NA; J gene: TRBJ2-5; CDR3 protein: CASSPTSYSASETQYF; CDR3 DNA: TGTGCCAGCAGCCCTACTAGTTATAGTGCATCAGAGACCCAGTACTTC
clone size: few; V gene: TRBV7-2; D gene: NA; J gene: TRBJ1-5; CDR3 protein: CASSPDKRSNQPQHF; CDR3 DNA: TGTGCCAGCAGCCCAGACAAGAGGAGCAATCAGCCCCAGCATTTT
clone size: NA; V gene: TRBV10-3; D gene: NA; J gene: TRBJ1-1; CDR3 protein: CASLPGTMNTEAFF; CDR3 DNA: TGTGCCAGTCTACCCGGGACAATGAACACTGAAGCTTTCTTT
clone size: many; V gene: TRBV7-9; D gene: NA; J gene: TRBJ2-6; CDR3 protein: CASSFSESGANVLTF; CDR3 DNA: TGTGCCAGCAGCTTTTCGGAATCTGGGGCCAACGTCCTGACTTTC
clone size: NA; V gene: TRBV7-2; D gene: NA; J gene: TRBJ2-7; CDR3 protein: CASSRPQRYEQYF; CDR3 DNA: TGTGCCAGCAGCAGACCCCAGCGGTACGAGCAGTACTTC
clone size: many; V gene: TRBV27; D gene: TRBD2; J gene: TRBJ2-5; CDR3 protein: CASSGVAGALGTQYF; CDR3 DNA: TGTGCCAGCAGTGGAGTAGCGGGAGCGTTAGGGACCCAGTACTTC
clone size: many; V gene: TRBV7-2; D gene: TRBD2; J gene: TRBJ2-1; CDR3 protein: CASSPDLAGRWNEQFF; CDR3 DNA: TGTGCCAGCAGCCCCGACCTAGCGGGACGTTGGAATGAGCAGTTCTTC
clone size: few; V gene: TRBV12-3/TRBV12-4; D gene: NA; J gene: TRBJ1-5; CDR3 protein: CASSHTGNQPQHF; CDR3 DNA: TGTGCCAGCAGTCACACGGGGAATCAGCCCCAGCATTTT
clone size: many; V gene: TRBV20-1; D gene: TRBD2; J gene: TRBJ2-3; CDR3 protein: CSARLGTTLTDTQYF; CDR3 DNA: TGCAGTGCTAGGCTCGGGACTACTCTAACAGATACGCAGTATTTT
clone size: many; V gene: TRBV29-1; D gene: TRBD2; J gene: TRBJ2-5; CDR3 protein: CSVAPSGAKETQYF; CDR3 DNA: TGCAGCGTTGCCCCTAGCGGAGCGAAAGAGACCCAGTACTTC
clone size: NA; V gene: TRBV15; D gene: NA; J gene: TRBJ2-7; CDR3 protein: CATGVSKYEQYF; CDR3 DNA: TGTGCCACCGGGGTTTCGAAATACGAGCAGTACTTC
clone size: many; V gene: TRBV18; D gene: NA; J gene: TRBJ2-2; CDR3 protein: CASSPPQVPGRTQNTGELFF; CDR3 DNA: TGTGCCAGCTCACCACCGCAGGTTCCAGGGCGGACCCAGAACACCGGGGAGCTGTTTTTT
clone size: many; V gene: TRBV9; D gene: NA; J gene: TRBJ2-7; CDR3 protein: CASSVTTDPYEQYF; CDR3 DNA: TGTGCCAGCAGCGTAACAACAGATCCCTACGAGCAGTACTTC
clone size: many; V gene: TRBV20-1; D gene: NA; J gene: TRBJ1-3; CDR3 protein: CSAIRFGGPNTIYF; CDR3 DNA: TGCAGTGCAATCCGTTTCGGGGGACCCAACACCATATATTTT
clone size: NA; V gene: TRBV7-2; D gene: TRBD2; J gene: TRBJ2-1; CDR3 protein: CASSLALAGDNEQFF; CDR3 DNA: TGTGCCAGCAGCTTAGCCTTAGCGGGGGACAATGAGCAGTTCTTC
clone size: NA; V gene: TRBV4-3; D gene: NA; J gene: TRBJ2-1; CDR3 protein: CASSRDLGEQFF; CDR3 DNA: TGCGCCAGCAGCCGAGACTTGGGTGAGCAGTTCTTC
clone size: many; V gene: TRBV12-3/TRBV12-4; D gene: NA; J gene: TRBJ2-1; CDR3 protein: CASSPPGDEQFF; CDR3 DNA: TGTGCCAGCAGTCCGCCTGGCGATGAGCAGTTCTTC
clone size: few; V gene: TRBV4-1; D gene: TRBD1; J gene: TRBJ2-7; CDR3 protein: CASSHASGTGDYEQYF; CDR3 DNA: TGCGCCAGCAGCCACGCATCGGGGACAGGAGACTACGAGCAGTACTTC
clone size: NA; V gene: TRBV29-1; D gene: NA; J gene: TRBJ1-4; CDR3 protein: CSVPGDKATNEKLFF; CDR3 DNA: TGCAGCGTTCCCGGGGATAAGGCAACTAATGAAAAACTGTTTTTT
clone size: NA; V gene: TRBV4-3; D gene: NA; J gene: TRBJ1-1; CDR3 protein: CASSQDWTTDMNTEAFF; CDR3 DNA: TGCGCCAGCAGCCAAGATTGGACGACAGACATGAACACTGAAGCTTTCTTT
clone size: NA; V gene: TRBV7-9; D gene: TRBD2; J gene: TRBJ2-1; CDR3 protein: CASSLSYLREGDYNEQFF; CDR3 DNA: TGTGCCAGCAGCTTATCCTATTTGCGGGAGGGGGACTACAATGAGCAGTTCTTC
clone size: many; V gene: TRBV7-2; D gene: NA; J gene: TRBJ2-1; CDR3 protein: CASSLVGGRGGNEQFF; CDR3 DNA: TGTGCCAGCAGCTTAGTGGGGGGGCGCGGAGGGAATGAGCAGTTCTTC
clone size: NA; V gene: TRBV5-5; D gene: NA; J gene: TRBJ1-3; CDR3 protein: CASSLAPMGASGNTIYF; CDR3 DNA: TGTGCCAGCAGCTTGGCCCCGATGGGGGCCTCTGGAAACACCATATATTTT
clone size: many; V gene: TRBV29-1; D gene: TRBD1; J gene: TRBJ2-3; CDR3 protein: CSVEGTGRVTDTQYF; CDR3 DNA: TGCAGCGTTGAAGGGACAGGACGAGTCACAGATACGCAGTATTTT
clone size: many; V gene: TRBV9; D gene: TRBD1; J gene: TRBJ2-2; CDR3 protein: CASSVGRGRTPNTGELFF; CDR3 DNA: TGTGCCAGCAGCGTAGGTAGGGGGCGCACCCCGAACACCGGGGAGCTGTTTTTT
clone size: many; V gene: TRBV12-3/TRBV12-4; D gene: NA; J gene: TRBJ1-1; CDR3 protein: CASSLFTEAFF; CDR3 DNA: TGTGCCAGCAGTTTGTTTACTGAAGCTTTCTTT
clone size: many; V gene: TRBV12-3/TRBV12-4; D gene: NA; J gene: TRBJ2-6; CDR3 protein: CASSFRSGANVLTF; CDR3 DNA: TGTGCCAGCAGTTTTCGCTCTGGGGCCAACGTCCTGACTTTC
clone size: NA; V gene: TRBV5-1; D gene: NA; J gene: TRBJ2-3; CDR3 protein: CASSFSGKSTDTQYF; CDR3 DNA: TGCGCCAGCAGCTTTAGCGGCAAGAGCACAGATACGCAGTATTTT
clone size: many; V gene: TRBV29-1; D gene: TRBD1; J gene: TRBJ2-2; CDR3 protein: CSVEGLQGAVGELFF; CDR3 DNA: TGCAGCGTTGAAGGACTTCAGGGGGCGGTCGGGGAGCTGTTTTTT
clone size: NA; V gene: TRBV20-1; D gene: TRBD2; J gene: TRBJ2-1; CDR3 protein: CSARGLADSYNEQFF; CDR3 DNA: TGCAGTGCTAGAGGGCTAGCGGACTCCTACAATGAGCAGTTCTTC
clone size: many; V gene: TRBV15; D gene: TRBD1; J gene: TRBJ2-2; CDR3 protein: CATSRAGTGNTGELFF; CDR3 DNA: TGTGCCACCAGCAGAGCAGGGACAGGGAACACCGGGGAGCTGTTTTTT
clone size: many; V gene: TRBV5-5; D gene: TRBD2; J gene: TRBJ2-5; CDR3 protein: CASSPQAGSVETQYF; CDR3 DNA: TGTGCCAGCAGCCCACAAGCGGGATCGGTTGAGACCCAGTACTTC
clone size: many; V gene: TRBV10-3; D gene: NA; J gene: TRBJ2-2; CDR3 protein: CAIALGASLPGELFF; CDR3 DNA: TGTGCCATCGCCTTGGGAGCTAGTTTACCGGGGGAGCTGTTTTTT